The 17 T cell receptor beta chains presented below share a single source sample, sequenced in a study of CD8+ T cells in alopecia areata. Sequencing templates came from extracted RNA that was reverse transcribed into cDNA. Produced via immunoSEQ multiplex PCR; TCRdb's table is partial and in-frame only. There are more than 200,000 clones in the sample; around two thirds occur only once, and approximately 1.2% lies in the top ten. Sequencing used CD4+ T cells sorted from blood, obtained at week 0. Source of these receptors: a human donor with alopecia areata.

The sample holds a few counts of this clone. Other DNA sequences in the same sample also yield this CDR3. V gene TRBV30 combines with J gene TRBJ2-5; D ambiguous. V was shortened by 0 bases and J by 5 bases, with 4 bases between the two germline ends. There are 11 residues in the CDR3. Germline values: CDR1 GTSNPN, CDR2 SVGIG (reference sequence). CDR3 bases: TGTGCCTGGAGTGTCGGTGAGACCCAGTACTTC. It specifies CAWSVGETQYF.

About this clone itself: The junction differs from germline at one of its ends, possibly a read error. V is TRBV7-9 and J is TRBJ1-1, with D hard to call. Germline CDR1 is SEHNR and CDR2 is FQNEAQ (reference sequence). The CDR3 sequence is 12 residues long. The CDR3 protein is CASSLLNSEAFF. DNA for the CDR3: TGTGCCAGCAGCTTATTAAACAGTGAAGCTTTCTTT. The whole variable domain, remainder taken from reference TRBV7-9 and TRBJ1-1, is DTGVSQNPRHKITKRGQNVTFRCDPISEHNRLYWYRQTLGQGPEFLTYFQNEAQLEKSRLLSDRFSAERPKGSFSTLEIQRTEQGDSAMYLCASSLLNSEAFFGQGTRLTVV.

The chain carries TRBV12-5 and TRBJ2-7, with D uncertain. The CDR3 spans 15 residues. The ends were cut back, 1 base at V and 1 base at J, with 11 bases in the middle. Germline CDR1 reads LGHNT; CDR2 reads FRNRAP. CDR3 nucleotide sequence: TGTGCTAGTGGTTTGGGTCCGATCCCTTCCTACGAGCAGTACTTC. Translating gives CASGLGPIPSYEQYF.

This chain joins TRBV5-1 and TRBJ1-1, with 7 bases aligning to TRBD1. Germline V gene lookup returns CDR1 SGHRS and CDR2 YFSETQ. The CDR3 is 15 amino acids. V shed 4 bases and J 4 bases; nucleotides not matched to a gene: 10. CDR3 coding DNA: TGCGCCAGCAGCGCCGTAACAGGGGTGGGCACTGAAGCTTTCTTT. Translating gives CASSAVTGVGTEAFF.

V is TRBV6-5 and J is TRBJ1-2; TRBD1 is a possible D gene (6 bases). The length of the CDR3 is 12 residues. Germline CDR1 is MNHEY and CDR2 is SVGAGI. Trimming removed 11 bases from V and 4 bases from J, with 14 bases in between. The CDR3 loop reads CAAGGGSYGYTF. CDR3 DNA sequence: TGTGCCGCTGGGGGCGGTTCCTATGGCTACACCTTC.

The rearrangement uses TRBV29-1 and TRBJ1-5; D gene ambiguous. Germline V gene sequence: CDR1 SQVTM, CDR2 ANQGSEA. V was clipped by 6 bases and J by 3 bases, with 12 bases between them. CDR3 length: 13 residues. CDR3 loop: CSVIDSFNQPQHF. CDR3 in DNA: TGCAGCGTCATAGACTCCTTCAATCAGCCCCAGCATTTT.

The chain links TRBV9 to TRBJ2-5, with a possible D match to TRBD1 (6 bases). This CDR3 comprises 16 residues. With 3 bases removed from V and 0 bases from J, the gap between germline ends came to 15 bases. Per the germline V gene, CDR1 is SGDLS and CDR2 is YYNGEE. The CDR3 DNA follows: TGTGCCAGCAGCGCTACAGGGCAGAGGTACCAAGAGACCCAGTACTTC. It is translated as CASSATGQRYQETQYF. Variable domain in full (rest from reference TRBV9 and TRBJ2-5): DSGVTQTPKHLITATGQRVTLRCSPRSGDLSVYWYQQSLDQGLQFLIQYYNGEERAKGNILERFSAQQFPDLHSELNLSSLELGDSALYFCASSATGQRYQETQYFGPGTRLLVL.

The V and J genes are TRBV29-1 and TRBJ2-7; TRBD1 aligns across 9 bases. Germline V lookup: CDR1 SQVTM, CDR2 ANQGSEA. The CDR3 totals 13 residues. The V and J ends lost 6 bases and 2 bases, in that order; junction bases with no gene match: 5. CDR3 DNA: TGCAGCGTCGGGACAGGGAATACCTACGAGCAGTACTTC. Translation: CSVGTGNTYEQYF.

This clone was found once. This chain links TRBV30 with TRBJ2-1; no clear D gene. The V end was cut by 0 bases, the J end by 0 bases, with 9 bases between. CDR1 is GTSNPN, CDR2 SVGIG, per germline (reference sequence). CDR3 length: 15 amino acids. The CDR3 coding sequence is TGTGCCTGGAGTGTACTATGGAGCTCCTACAATGAGCAGTTCTTC. Its translation: CAWSVLWSSYNEQFF.

This rearrangement joins TRBV6-5 to TRBJ1-2; 10 positions match TRBD1. The CDR3 covers 12 residues. V trimming: 6 bases; J trimming: 8 bases; junction bases outside the gene matches: 3. From germline, CDR1 is MNHEY and CDR2 SVGAGI. CDR3 nucleotide sequence: TGTGCCAGCAGGGGACAGGGGTCGGGCTACACCTTC. Its translation: CASRGQGSGYTF.

The chain employs TRBV30 and TRBJ1-5; no clear D gene. Germline V gene sequence: CDR1 GTSNPN, CDR2 SVGIG (reference sequence). The germline V and J ends were trimmed by 5 bases and 4 bases, with 12 bases remaining between them. The CDR3 sequence is 13 residues long. As DNA, the CDR3 is TGTGCCTGGGCCGGACGGCCGAATCAGCCCCAGCATTTT. Protein: CAWAGRPNQPQHF.

The chain joins TRBV27 to TRBJ2-3, with 9 bases identical to TRBD2. This CDR3 spans 18 amino acids. V lost 6 bases, J lost 1 base, and 14 bases stayed unmatched. Germline CDR1 is MNHEY and CDR2 is SMNVEV (reference sequence). CDR3 region: CASSPLWRGGKGTDTQYF. The CDR3 DNA is TGTGCCAGCAGCCCTTTGTGGCGGGGGGGCAAGGGCACAGATACGCAGTATTTT.

The chain joins TRBV11-2 to TRBJ1-2, with unresolved D. Germline-derived CDR1 and CDR2 are SGHAT and FQNNGV. Between the trimmed V and J ends, which lost 0 bases and 8 bases, there was a span of 4 bases. The CDR3 loop spans 11 amino acids. DNA of the CDR3: TGTGCCAGCAGCTTAGATCGAGGCTACACCTTC. It codes for CASSLDRGYTF.

The chain combines TRBV4-3 with TRBJ2-1; D is perhaps TRBD2 (6 bases). Germline V lookup: CDR1 LGHNA, CDR2 YSLEER. Between the trimmed V and J ends, which lost 0 bases and 0 bases, there was a span of 9 bases. The CDR3 is 16 residues long. The CDR3 sequence is CASSQDSGVSYNEQFF. DNA of the CDR3: TGCGCCAGCAGCCAAGATAGCGGCGTCTCCTACAATGAGCAGTTCTTC.

The V call is TRBV15, the J call TRBJ2-7, with no clear D. CDR3 length equals 12 residues. V lost 0 bases and J 5 bases, leaving 5 bases between the germline ends. Germline V gene sequence: CDR1 LNHNV, CDR2 YYDKDF (reference sequence). The chain's CDR3 is CATSRDAHEQYF. For the CDR3, the DNA is TGTGCCACCAGCAGAGATGCCCACGAGCAGTACTTC.

The rearrangement joins TRBV5-4 to TRBJ2-3; D is possibly TRBD2 (5 bases). With 7 bases removed from V and 2 bases from J, the gap between germline ends came to 14 bases. Per the germline V gene, CDR1 is SGHNT and CDR2 is YYREEE (reference sequence). The CDR3 has 14 amino acids. The CDR3 spells CASPGGANTDTQYF. CDR3 nucleotides: TGTGCCAGCCCTGGAGGCGCGAACACAGATACGCAGTATTTT. The full variable domain, in which reference TRBV5-4 and TRBJ2-3 provide the parts outside the CDR3, is ETGVTQSPTHLIKTRGQQVTLRCSSQSGHNTVSWYQQALGQGPQFIFQYYREEENGRGNFPPRFSGLQFPNYSSELNVNALELDDSALYLCASPGGANTDTQYFGPGTRLTVL.

This chain links TRBV5-6 with TRBJ2-7; D is perhaps TRBD1 or TRBD2 (5 bases each). The V gene lost 1 base and the J gene lost 3 bases, with 14 bases spanning the gap. The germline V gene has CDR1 SGHDT and CDR2 YYEEEE. The length of the CDR3 is 15 residues. CDR3 sequence (DNA): TGTGCCAGCAGCTTGACCCTGGGACCAGACTACGAGCAGTACTTC. It codes for CASSLTLGPDYEQYF.